This TCR beta chain was profiled in a study of shared T cell receptors in the human thymus. The germline V and J ends were trimmed by 6 bases and 5 bases, with 20 bases remaining between them. Germline V lookup: CDR1 MDHEN, CDR2 SYDVKM. This CDR3 has 15 amino acids. Clones were sequenced by immunoSEQ multiplex PCR, and TCRdb holds only the in-frame ones, with some missing. The sample lists 500,000 to 850,000 clones, about 87% seen once, with just under 0.0095% in the top ten. These same data were also listed under a study on human thymus T cells.

The chain carries TRBV28 and TRBJ2-7; possibly TRBD1 for D (5 bases). Sequencing was done on a sample of thymocytes. This receptor was identified in a boy in the first two years of life with a congenital heart defect. CDR3 in DNA: TGTGCCAGCAGAAACTTATTTACAGGTATCGACGAGCAGTACTTC. It specifies CASRNLFTGIDEQYF.